This T cell receptor (beta chain) appears in the sequencing data of a study of T cells in Graves' hyperthyroidism and ophthalmopathy. Study-level results: Most thyroid clonotypes expanded above 0.001 appeared in blood too.

Graves' hyperthyroidism is called stable when ophthalmopathy does not progress within 18 months. Patients showing uncontrolled infection, other autoimmune disease, pregnancy or lactation were ineligible. Diagnosis relied on clinical symptoms, serum thyroxine and TRAb, thyroid ultrasound and orbital computed tomography. Template material for amplifying TCR beta CDR3 regions consisted of RNA transcripts. During a first-round RT-PCR of the TCR CDR3, the HTBI primer set was used. TCRdb re-called the multiplex PCR reads with MiXCR, one entry per CDR3 protein. The repertoire holds approximately 500,000 distinct CDR3 sequences, with 46% as singletons. This CDR3 spans 13 amino acids. Germline CDR1 MNHEY, CDR2 SMNVEV (reference sequence). Germline trimming cut 5 bases from V and 9 bases from J; bases unmatched to any gene: 6. This clonotype was seen only a few times. Its antigen is not known.

The sequencing sample was made of peripheral blood or thyroid tissue (not recorded which). This sequence was found in a woman under 30 with Graves' hyperthyroidism. The genes are TRBV27 and TRBJ2-7, with 11 bases aligning to TRBD2. CDR3 bases: TGTGCCAGCAGTGAACTAGCGGGAGCCGTGCAGTACTTC. Residues: CASSELAGAVQYF.